The clone carrying this TCR beta chain was seen more than once but under ten times. No antigen is known for it. Germline and junction disagree at one end, which may indicate a read error. The sample is drawn from a study of T cell repertoires in cytomegalovirus infection. Study observations and caveats: Using cumulative public TCR beta family frequency, the authors identified those who carried CMV together with the relevant HLA.

CDR3 size: 16 residues. Per the germline V gene, CDR1 is MDHEN and CDR2 is SYDVKM. TCRdb analysed the reads with MiXCR anew, one entry per CDR3 protein. The sample lists about 740,000 distinct CDR3 sequences; approximately 40% were seen once. This sequence was found in a human donor in good health (CMV status not recorded). Some clones in this sample may be carry-over from other donors' samples. The rearrangement joins TRBV28 to TRBJ1-4; maybe TRBD1 (5 bases). Specimen: PBMCs. CDR3 bases: TGTGCCAGCAGTCTATGGCGGGGCCGCCCCGGGGAAAAACTGTTTTTT. It yields the protein CASSLWRGRPGEKLFF.